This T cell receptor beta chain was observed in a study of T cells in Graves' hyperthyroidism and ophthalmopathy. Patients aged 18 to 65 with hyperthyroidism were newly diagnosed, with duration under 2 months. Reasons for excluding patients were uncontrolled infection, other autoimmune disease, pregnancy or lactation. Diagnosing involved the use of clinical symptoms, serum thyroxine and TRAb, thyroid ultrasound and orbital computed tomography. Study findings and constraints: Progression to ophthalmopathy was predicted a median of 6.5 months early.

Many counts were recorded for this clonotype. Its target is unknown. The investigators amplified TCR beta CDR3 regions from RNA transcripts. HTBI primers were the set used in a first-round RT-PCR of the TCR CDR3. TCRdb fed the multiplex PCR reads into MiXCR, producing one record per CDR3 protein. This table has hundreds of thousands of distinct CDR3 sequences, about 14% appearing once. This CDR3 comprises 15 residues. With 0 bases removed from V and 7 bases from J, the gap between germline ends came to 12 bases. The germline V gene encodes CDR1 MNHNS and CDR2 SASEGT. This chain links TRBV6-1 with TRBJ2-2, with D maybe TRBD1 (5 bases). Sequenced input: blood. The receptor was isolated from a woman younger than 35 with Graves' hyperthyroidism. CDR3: CASSEALRGGGELFF. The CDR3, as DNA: TGTGCCAGCAGTGAAGCGCTAAGGGGCGGCGGGGAGCTGTTTTTT.